This T cell receptor beta chain is from a study of cytomegalovirus exposure and HLA in healthy donors. Overall study context: Falling in the Caucasian-associated ancestry cluster were 80% to 90% of a few hundred genotyped donors.

60 Vbeta and 13 Jbeta primers were used in PCR. Measured with immunoSEQ multiplex PCR; TCRdb has only the in-frame clones, and not every one. The sample holds approximately 160,000 clones, approximately 84% seen once. Study findings and constraints: Evidence from a later analysis indicated that most CMV-associated TCR beta chains looked HLA-restricted.

For this clone: Its antigen is as yet unknown.

This clonotype was obtained from a woman aged 50 to 60 in good health and CMV-seropositive. Sequencing input: PBMCs.

The DNA of the CDR3 is TGTGCCACAGCGGGGCCTGGGCAGCCCCAGCATTTT. Translation: CATAGPGQPQHF. The V call is TRBV19, the J call TRBJ1-5; TRBD1 might be the D (5 bases). From germline, CDR1 is LNHDA and CDR2 SQIVND (reference sequence). V was trimmed by 10 bases and J by 7 bases, leaving 14 bases between them. The CDR3 is 12 amino acids.